The subject of this entry is one T cell receptor beta chain. What it binds is unknown. It was with 60 Vbeta and 13 Jbeta primers that the PCR ran. Profiling relied on immunoSEQ multiplex PCR, and the TCRdb table lists in-frame clones only, not all of them. Seen here are fewer than 200,000 clones, approximately 81% observed once, and the top ten hold around 6.7%. The data were obtained in a study of cytomegalovirus exposure and HLA in healthy donors. The study's findings and limits: An analysis was carried out at a later point. It showed that HLA-associated TCR beta chains were more clonally expanded than equally common non-associated chains.

Germline V gives CDR1 SGHTA, CDR2 FQGTGA. The junction had 8 bases not matched to a gene; V was cut back by 5 bases and J by 3 bases. This CDR3 spans 17 amino acids. V gene TRBV7-3 combines with J gene TRBJ2-3, with TRBD2 matching 13 bases. Sample: PBMCs. The sequence was obtained from a woman aged 30 to 39 in good health and CMV-seropositive. The CDR3 loop reads CASSPMPTSGGTDTQYF. The CDR3 region has the DNA TGTGCCAGCAGCCCGATGCCGACTAGCGGGGGGACAGATACGCAGTATTTT. Full variable domain (missing parts from reference TRBV7-3 and TRBJ2-3): GAGVSQTPSNKVTEKGKYVELRCDPISGHTALYWYRQSLGQGPEFLIYFQGTGAADDSGLPNDRFFAVRPEGSVSTLKIQRTERGDSAVYLCASSPMPTSGGTDTQYFGPGTRLTVL.